Shown below are 2 T cell receptor beta chains from a single sample sequenced in a study of CD8+ T cells in alopecia areata (dated by TCRdb to 2017 to 2018). The treatment or condition label for this specimen denotes: oral pan-JAK inhibitor, 5-10 mg twice daily. Libraries were constructed by the immunoSEQ multiplex PCR assay. To provide template for TCR sequencing, every sample had RNA extracted and reverse transcribed into cDNA. TCRdb obtained this table from immuneACCESS and retained in-frame rearrangements with V and J assigned. These tables miss some clones; where compared with another copy, unresolved V genes account for less than half of the shortfall, and the remainder is unexplained. A total of about 270,000 clones appear in this sample, over 45% of them only once. The top ten clones comprise 0.8% to 1% of the sample. The specimen was CD4+ T cells sorted from blood, collected between weeks 51 and 52, from a patient treated with tofacitinib. These receptors all come from a human donor with alopecia areata.

The gene calls are TRBV7-9 and TRBJ1-1; 8 positions match TRBD1. V lost 5 bases to trimming and J lost 6 bases; unmatched junction nucleotides: 8. This CDR3 has 14 amino acids. Germline V gene sequence: CDR1 SEHNR, CDR2 FQNEAQ (reference sequence). The CDR3 coding sequence is TGTGCCAGCAGCCTGAGCGGGACAGGCGCTGAAGCTTTCTTT. Its protein is CASSLSGTGAEAFF.

The chain links TRBV29-1 to TRBJ2-7; D assignment may be TRBD1 or TRBD2 (5 bases each). Germline CDR1 and CDR2: SQVTM and ANQGSEA. V shed 7 bases and J shed 6 bases, with 13 bases lying between them. There are 11 residues in the CDR3. The CDR3 here is CSAGAGPEQYF. The CDR3 region has the DNA TGCAGCGCCGGGGCAGGGCCCGAGCAGTACTTC.